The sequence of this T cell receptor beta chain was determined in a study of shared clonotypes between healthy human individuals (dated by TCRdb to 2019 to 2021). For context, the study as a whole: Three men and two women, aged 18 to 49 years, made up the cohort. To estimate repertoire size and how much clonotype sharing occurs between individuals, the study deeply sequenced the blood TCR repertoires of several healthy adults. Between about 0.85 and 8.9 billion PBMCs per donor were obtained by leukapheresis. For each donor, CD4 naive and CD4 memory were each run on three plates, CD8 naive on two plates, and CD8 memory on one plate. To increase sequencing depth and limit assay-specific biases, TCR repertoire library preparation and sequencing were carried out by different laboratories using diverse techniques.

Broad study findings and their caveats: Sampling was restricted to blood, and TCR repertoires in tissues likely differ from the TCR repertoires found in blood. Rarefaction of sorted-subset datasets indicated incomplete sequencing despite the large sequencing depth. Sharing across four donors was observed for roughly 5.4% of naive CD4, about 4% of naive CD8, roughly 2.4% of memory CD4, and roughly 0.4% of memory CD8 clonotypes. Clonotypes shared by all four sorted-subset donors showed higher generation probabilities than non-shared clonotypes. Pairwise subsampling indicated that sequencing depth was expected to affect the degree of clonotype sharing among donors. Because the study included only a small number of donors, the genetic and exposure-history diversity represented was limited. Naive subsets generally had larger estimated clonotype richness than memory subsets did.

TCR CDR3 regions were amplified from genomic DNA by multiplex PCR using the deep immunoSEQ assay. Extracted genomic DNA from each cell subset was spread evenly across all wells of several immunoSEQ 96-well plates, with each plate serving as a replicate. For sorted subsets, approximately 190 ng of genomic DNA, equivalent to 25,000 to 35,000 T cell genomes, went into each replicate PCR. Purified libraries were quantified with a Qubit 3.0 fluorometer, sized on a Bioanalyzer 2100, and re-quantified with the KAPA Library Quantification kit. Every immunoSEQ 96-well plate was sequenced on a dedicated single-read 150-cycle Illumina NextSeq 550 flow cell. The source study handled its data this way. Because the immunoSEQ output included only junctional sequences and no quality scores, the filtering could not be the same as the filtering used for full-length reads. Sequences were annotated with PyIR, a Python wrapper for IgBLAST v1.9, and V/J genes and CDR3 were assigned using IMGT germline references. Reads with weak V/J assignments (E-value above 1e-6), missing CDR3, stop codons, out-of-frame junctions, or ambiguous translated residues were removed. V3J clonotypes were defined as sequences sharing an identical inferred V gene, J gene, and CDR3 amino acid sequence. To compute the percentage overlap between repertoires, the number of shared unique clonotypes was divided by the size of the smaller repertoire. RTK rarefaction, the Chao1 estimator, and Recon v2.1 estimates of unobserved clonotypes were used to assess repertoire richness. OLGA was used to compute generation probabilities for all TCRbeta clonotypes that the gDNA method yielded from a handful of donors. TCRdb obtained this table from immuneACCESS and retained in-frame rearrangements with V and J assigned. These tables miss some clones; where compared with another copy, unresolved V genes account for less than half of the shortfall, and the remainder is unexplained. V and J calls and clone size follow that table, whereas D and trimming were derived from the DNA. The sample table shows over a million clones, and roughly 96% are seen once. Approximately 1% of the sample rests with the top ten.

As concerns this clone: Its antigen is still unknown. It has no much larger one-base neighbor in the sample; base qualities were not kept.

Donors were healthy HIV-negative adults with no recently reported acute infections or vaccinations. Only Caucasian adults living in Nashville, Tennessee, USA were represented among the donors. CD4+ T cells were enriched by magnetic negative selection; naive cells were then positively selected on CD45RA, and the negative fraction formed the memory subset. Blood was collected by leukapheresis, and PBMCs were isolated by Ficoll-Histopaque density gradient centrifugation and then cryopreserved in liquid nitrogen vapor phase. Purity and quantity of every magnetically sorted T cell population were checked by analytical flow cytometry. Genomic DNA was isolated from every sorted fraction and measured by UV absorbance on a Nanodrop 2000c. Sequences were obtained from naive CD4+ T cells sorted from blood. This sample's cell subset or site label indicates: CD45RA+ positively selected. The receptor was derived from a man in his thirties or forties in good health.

The DNA is as follows: TGTGCCAGCAGCCCCGGGAGCGGGAGGGCAGATACGCAGTATTTT. It specifies CASSPGSGRADTQYF. The sequence joins TRBV14 to TRBJ2-3; 10 central nucleotides agree with TRBD2. The CDR3 runs 15 residues from the cysteine to the phenylalanine. Only CDR3 DNA remains: 45 bases, in frame from the first base. V loses 4 bases at its end and J loses 4 bases; junction bases beyond the gene matches: 5. According to the germline V gene, CDR1 reads SGHDN and CDR2 reads FVKESK.